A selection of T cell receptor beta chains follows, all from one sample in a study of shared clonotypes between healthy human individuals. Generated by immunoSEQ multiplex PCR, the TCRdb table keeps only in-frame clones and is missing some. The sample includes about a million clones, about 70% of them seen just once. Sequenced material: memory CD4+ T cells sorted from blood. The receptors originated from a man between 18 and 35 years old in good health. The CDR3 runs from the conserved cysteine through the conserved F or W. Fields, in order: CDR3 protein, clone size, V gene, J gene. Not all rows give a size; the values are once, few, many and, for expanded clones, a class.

CDR3 protein: CASSSKSGGDYNEQFF; clone size: .; V gene: TRBV5-4; J gene: TRBJ2-1
CDR3 protein: CASSLASSNEKLFF; clone size: .; V gene: TRBV7-8; J gene: TRBJ1-4
CDR3 protein: CASSPGQGNYGYTF; clone size: .; V gene: TRBV5-4; J gene: TRBJ1-2
CDR3 protein: CAWTTGTQRGDTQYF; clone size: .; V gene: TRBV30; J gene: TRBJ2-3
CDR3 protein: CASSQTGTGEFNEQYF; clone size: many; V gene: TRBV4-1; J gene: TRBJ2-7
CDR3 protein: CASSLGPGTGIYEQYF; clone size: .; V gene: TRBV5-1; J gene: TRBJ2-7
CDR3 protein: CASKRVDSNYGYTF; clone size: few; V gene: TRBV27; J gene: TRBJ1-2
CDR3 protein: CASSSVSGSYEQYF; clone size: .; V gene: TRBV11-2; J gene: TRBJ2-7
CDR3 protein: CASSPQRTDGYTF; clone size: .; V gene: TRBV18; J gene: TRBJ1-2
CDR3 protein: CASTYAGRPNTEAFF; clone size: .; V gene: TRBV5-6; J gene: TRBJ1-1
CDR3 protein: CASSMGTRSGNTIYF; clone size: .; V gene: TRBV19; J gene: TRBJ1-3
CDR3 protein: CASSQGPSGNTIYF; clone size: few; V gene: TRBV18; J gene: TRBJ1-3
CDR3 protein: CASSPDGRTQYF; clone size: .; V gene: TRBV6-8; J gene: TRBJ2-5
CDR3 protein: CASSATGGTEAFF; clone size: once; V gene: TRBV9; J gene: TRBJ1-1
CDR3 protein: CATSRDQAQYNEQFF; clone size: .; V gene: TRBV15; J gene: TRBJ2-1
CDR3 protein: CASSMGSLTSETQYF; clone size: once; V gene: TRBV19; J gene: TRBJ2-5
CDR3 protein: CSVRTGLDGNIQYF; clone size: .; V gene: TRBV29-1; J gene: TRBJ2-4
CDR3 protein: CAWSRAGTGYEQYF; clone size: .; V gene: TRBV30; J gene: TRBJ2-7
CDR3 protein: CASSLGARNDLHF; clone size: .; V gene: TRBV7-9; J gene: TRBJ1-6
CDR3 protein: CASSFGLALNTGELFF; clone size: .; V gene: TRBV7-9; J gene: TRBJ2-2
CDR3 protein: CASSEQSNQPQHF; clone size: .; V gene: TRBV2; J gene: TRBJ1-5
CDR3 protein: CAWSVGGPNQPQHF; clone size: few; V gene: TRBV30; J gene: TRBJ1-5
CDR3 protein: CASSTGTVHYEQYF; clone size: .; V gene: TRBV28; J gene: TRBJ2-7
CDR3 protein: CASSFTSGKVNEQFF; clone size: .; V gene: TRBV11-2; J gene: TRBJ2-1
CDR3 protein: CASSEDDRGHQQYF; clone size: .; V gene: TRBV25-1; J gene: TRBJ2-7
CDR3 protein: CASSEESVTGELFF; clone size: .; V gene: TRBV10-1; J gene: TRBJ2-2
CDR3 protein: CASSPPMGRNTEAFF; clone size: .; V gene: TRBV18; J gene: TRBJ1-1
CDR3 protein: CASSQSWVAGTGGHQPQHF; clone size: few; V gene: TRBV4-3; J gene: TRBJ1-5
CDR3 protein: CASSSGGGAELSYNEQFF; clone size: few; V gene: TRBV5-4; J gene: TRBJ2-1
CDR3 protein: CASSMESPPNEQFF; clone size: .; V gene: TRBV19; J gene: TRBJ2-1
CDR3 protein: CASSPGTGLSGANVLTF; clone size: .; V gene: TRBV7-7; J gene: TRBJ2-6
CDR3 protein: CASSLSQPQHF; clone size: few; V gene: TRBV2; J gene: TRBJ1-5
CDR3 protein: CASSRGAGNTEAFF; clone size: .; V gene: TRBV4-3; J gene: TRBJ1-1
CDR3 protein: CASMLSNTIYF; clone size: .; V gene: TRBV7-9; J gene: TRBJ1-3
CDR3 protein: CAWKEFTEAFF; clone size: .; V gene: TRBV30; J gene: TRBJ1-1
CDR3 protein: CASSSTRDHEQYF; clone size: .; V gene: TRBV6-6; J gene: TRBJ2-7
CDR3 protein: CASRSPGQGVHEQFF; clone size: .; V gene: TRBV27; J gene: TRBJ2-1
CDR3 protein: CAISPGVGSGGQETQYF; clone size: .; V gene: TRBV10-3; J gene: TRBJ2-5
CDR3 protein: CASSLGAGGSANEQFF; clone size: many; V gene: TRBV11-3; J gene: TRBJ2-1
CDR3 protein: CASRQHISSYSPLHF; clone size: few; V gene: TRBV6-5; J gene: TRBJ1-6